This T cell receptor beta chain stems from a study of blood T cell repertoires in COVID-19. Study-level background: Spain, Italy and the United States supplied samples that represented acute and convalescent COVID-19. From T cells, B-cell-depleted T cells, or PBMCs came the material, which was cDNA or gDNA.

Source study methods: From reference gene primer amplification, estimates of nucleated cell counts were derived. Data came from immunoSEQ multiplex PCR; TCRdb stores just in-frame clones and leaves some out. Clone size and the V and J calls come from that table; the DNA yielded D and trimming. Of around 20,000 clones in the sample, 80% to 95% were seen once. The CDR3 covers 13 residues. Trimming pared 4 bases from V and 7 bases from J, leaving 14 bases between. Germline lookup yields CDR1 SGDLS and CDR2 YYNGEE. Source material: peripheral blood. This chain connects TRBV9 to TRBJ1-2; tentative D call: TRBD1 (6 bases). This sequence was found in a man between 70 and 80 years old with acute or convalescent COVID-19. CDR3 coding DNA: TGTGCCAGCAGCAATACAGGGAGAAGTGGCTACACCTTC. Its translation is CASSNTGRSGYTF.